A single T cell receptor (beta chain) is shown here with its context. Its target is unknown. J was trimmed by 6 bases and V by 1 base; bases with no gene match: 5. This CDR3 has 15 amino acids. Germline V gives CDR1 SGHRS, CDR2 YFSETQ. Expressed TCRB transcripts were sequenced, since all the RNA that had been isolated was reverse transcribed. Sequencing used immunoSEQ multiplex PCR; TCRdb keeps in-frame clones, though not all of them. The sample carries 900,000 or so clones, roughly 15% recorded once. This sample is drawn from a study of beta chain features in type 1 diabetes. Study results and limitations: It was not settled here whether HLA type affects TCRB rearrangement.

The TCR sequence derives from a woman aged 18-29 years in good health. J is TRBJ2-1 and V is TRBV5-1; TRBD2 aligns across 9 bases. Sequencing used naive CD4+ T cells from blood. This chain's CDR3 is CASSLIGGRANEQFF. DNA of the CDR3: TGCGCCAGCAGCTTGATTGGCGGGAGGGCCAATGAGCAGTTCTTC.